These 24 T cell receptor beta chains were sequenced from one sample in a study of Graves' ophthalmopathy and Graves' hyperthyroidism (dated by TCRdb to the late 2010s). The sequencing machine was an Illumina HiSeq 2000. For repertoire sequencing, TCR beta CDR3 regions were amplified from RNA transcripts. HTBI primers and the Qiagen OneStep RT-PCR kit were used in a first-round RT-PCR, which was followed by a second-round multiplex PCR, size selection and purification. TCRdb passed the public sequencing reads through fastp at Q25 and MiXCR, retaining productive beta sequences. Entries that share a CDR3 protein sequence are merged under the most common genes and DNA. This sample has about 620,000 distinct CDR3 sequences in its table, and 22% of those were observed once. Of the sample, approximately 7% is held by the ten largest clones. The specimen was peripheral blood. The receptors shown here come from a woman between 18 and 30 years old with stable Graves' hyperthyroidism. Some clones in this sample may be carry-over from other donors' samples. Donor details come from another sample of the same person, matched by shared clones.

This clonotype has a count of ten or more. The rearrangement joins TRBV3-1 to TRBJ1-6, with 8 bases identical to TRBD1. J was trimmed by 0 bases and V by 3 bases; bases with no gene match: 7. The CDR3 spans 18 residues. CDR1 LGHDT and CDR2 YNNKEL come from the germline V gene (reference sequence). In DNA, the CDR3 is TGTGCCAGCAGCCAGAATACAGGGGGGAGCTCCTATAATTCACCCCTCCACTTT. This sequence encodes CASSQNTGGSSYNSPLHF.

This clonotype was seen many times. The rearrangement joins TRBV28 to TRBJ1-2; D possibly corresponds to TRBD1 (5 bases). This CDR3 spans 14 amino acids. Germline V gene sequence: CDR1 MDHEN, CDR2 SYDVKM. Between the trimmed V and J ends, which lost 5 bases and 7 bases, there was a span of 17 bases. In DNA form, the CDR3 reads TGTGCCAGCAGTCTCTTGGAGGGGACGTCTGGCTACACCTTC. Translated, it gives CASSLLEGTSGYTF.

This clonotype has at least ten counts. The chain couples TRBV30 to TRBJ2-5; TRBD2 matches at 10 bases. There are 14 residues in the CDR3. The germline V gene has CDR1 GTSNPN and CDR2 SVGIG (reference sequence). V dropped 3 bases and J dropped 7; count of bases not matched to a gene: 8. The CDR3 is CAWRNSGGFGTQYF. CDR3 nucleotide sequence: TGTGCCTGGAGGAATAGCGGGGGGTTCGGGACCCAGTACTTC.

V and J are TRBV9 and TRBJ1-6, with D possibly being TRBD1 (5 bases). The CDR3 has 15 amino acids. V lost 0 bases to trimming and J lost 10 bases, with 14 bases between them. Germline CDR1 and CDR2: SGDLS and YYNGEE. The CDR3 here is CASSVVGGARSPLHF. The DNA for the CDR3 is TGTGCCAGCAGCGTAGTAGGTGGGGCTCGGTCACCCCTCCACTTT. The full variable domain, rest sourced from reference TRBV9 and TRBJ1-6, is DSGVTQTPKHLITATGQRVTLRCSPRSGDLSVYWYQQSLDQGLQFLIQYYNGEERAKGNILERFSAQQFPDLHSELNLSSLELGDSALYFCASSVVGGARSPLHFGNGTRLTVT.

To note about this clonotype: The germline gene is not matched at one end of the junction; a read error may be the cause. The chain employs TRBV12-3 or TRBV12-4 and TRBJ2-3; D is undetermined. The CDR3 is made up of 13 amino acids. CDR3 sequence: CASSLPITDTHYF. In nucleotides, the CDR3 is TGTGCCAGCAGTTTACCTATCACAGATACGCATTATTTT.

This clonotype occurred many times. The chain joins TRBV19 to TRBJ1-2, with a weak D call TRBD1 (5 bases). Germline CDR1 LNHDA, CDR2 SQIVND (reference sequence). Trimming removed 7 bases from V and 7 bases from J, with 16 bases in between. The CDR3 extends over 13 amino acids. The CDR3 loop reads CASTAGRASGYTF. The CDR3 bases are TGTGCCAGTACCGCAGGGAGGGCCTCTGGCTACACCTTC.

The chain combines TRBV3-1 with TRBJ1-2; D uncertain. CDR1 and CDR2 from the germline V gene are LGHDT and YNNKEL (reference sequence). V gave up 2 bases and J gave up 4 bases, with 5 bases separating them. The length of the CDR3 is 12 residues. Here the CDR3 DNA reads TGTGCCAGCAGCCAAACGACCTATGGCTACACCTTC. Translating gives CASSQTTYGYTF.

This clonotype was observed a few times. The V and J genes are TRBV20-1 and TRBJ2-2; D call uncertain. The CDR3 consists of 12 residues. CDR1 and CDR2 (germline): DFQATT, SNEGSKA (reference sequence). The germline V and J ends were trimmed by 6 bases and 1 base, with 6 bases remaining between them. The CDR3 coding sequence is TGCAGTGCCACAGAGAACACCGGGGAGCTGTTTTTT. This translates into CSATENTGELFF.

This clonotype came up a few times. This rearrangement joins TRBV12-3 or TRBV12-4 to TRBJ1-4; possible D gene TRBD1, 5 bases. CDR3 length: 14 amino acids. Trimming removed 7 bases at V and 7 bases at J, with 16 bases between. CDR3 sequence reads: CASTWGGEGEKLFF. The CDR3 region has the DNA TGTGCCAGCACTTGGGGGGGGGAGGGTGAAAAACTGTTTTTT.

This clonotype was counted ten times or more. The chain recombines TRBV5-1 with TRBJ1-1; 8 bases match TRBD1. The CDR3 loop spans 14 amino acids. In germline, CDR1 is SGHRS, CDR2 YFSETQ. V was pared by 4 bases and J by 7 bases, with 9 bases of the junction left unmatched. In nucleotides, the CDR3 is TGCGCCAGCAGCCCGACAGGGGCAAGCCTTGAAGCTTTCTTT. Its protein is CASSPTGASLEAFF. The variable domain in full, with the rest retrieved from reference TRBV5-1 and TRBJ1-1, is KAGVTQTPRYLIKTRGQQVTLSCSPISGHRSVSWYQQTPGQGLQFLFEYFSETQRNKGNFPGRFSGRQFSNSRSEMNVSTLELGDSALYLCASSPTGASLEAFFGQGTRLTVV.

This clonotype was seen at least ten times. This rearrangement joins TRBV6-1 to TRBJ2-7; the D call may be TRBD1 or TRBD2 (5 bases each). Germline CDR1 reads MNHNS; CDR2 reads SASEGT. This CDR3 is 15 amino acids long. V was shortened by 2 bases and J by 0 bases, with 11 bases between the two germline ends. For the CDR3, the DNA is TGTGCCAGCAGTGAACCGGCAGGGACCTCCTACGAGCAGTACTTC. Its protein is CASSEPAGTSYEQYF.

As concerns this clonotype: The junction shows a germline mismatch at one end, possibly a read error. The chain combines TRBV7-3 with TRBJ1-3; D is unresolved. Per germline, CDR1 SGHTA and CDR2 FQGTGA. This CDR3 has 18 amino acids. The CDR3 DNA reads as TGTGCCAGCAGCCTAACAGCACCCCTCTCTTTCTCGGGAAACACCATATATTTT. Translated, it gives CASSLTAPLSFSGNTIYF.

The sample holds many counts of this clonotype. CDR3 bases: TGTGCCATCAGTGAGGTGTCAAATCAGCCCCAGCATTTT. It yields the protein CAISEVSNQPQHF. The chain combines TRBV10-3 with TRBJ1-5; D unclear. V dropped 2 bases and J dropped 4 bases, with 6 bases sitting between them. Per germline, CDR1 ENHRY and CDR2 SYGVKD. CDR3 length: 13 residues.

This clonotype was counted many times. V and J are TRBV20-1 and TRBJ2-7; D uncertain. Germline assignment: CDR1 DFQATT and CDR2 SNEGSKA (reference sequence). V was clipped by 4 bases and J by 5 bases, with 12 bases between them. The CDR3 has 12 amino acids. The CDR3 spells CSAIRSFHEQYF. The CDR3 nucleotides read TGCAGTGCTATTAGGTCTTTCCACGAGCAGTACTTC.

This clonotype was detected many times. The chain has TRBV28 and TRBJ1-6; D gene unclear. CDR1 is MDHEN, CDR2 SYDVKM, per germline. The CDR3 loop spans 11 amino acids. Trimming took off 6 bases at V and 7 bases at J, with 4 bases between the two ends. The DNA for the CDR3 is TGTGCCAGCAGCCCGAATTCACCCCTCCACTTT. Protein product: CASSPNSPLHF.

The chain uses TRBV6-2 or TRBV6-3 and TRBJ1-5; no clear D gene. Per germline, CDR1 MNHEY and CDR2 SVGEGT. The CDR3 is made up of 14 amino acids. V was clipped by 6 bases and J by 3 bases, with 12 bases between them. CDR3 DNA: TGTGCCAGCAGGCTCGACGAACTCAATCAGCCCCAGCATTTT. It yields the protein CASRLDELNQPQHF.

Only a few counts were recorded for this clonotype. This rearrangement joins TRBV6-1 to TRBJ2-2; no reliable D call. The CDR3 is 15 amino acids. V was trimmed by 1 base and J by 4 bases, leaving 10 bases between them. Germline lookup yields CDR1 MNHNS and CDR2 SASEGT. This chain's CDR3 is CASSEGIGLTGELFF. As DNA, the CDR3 is TGTGCCAGCAGTGAAGGAATAGGGCTCACCGGGGAGCTGTTTTTT.

This clonotype was detected many times. J is TRBJ2-7 and V is TRBV28, with D unclear. This CDR3 region has 12 residues. Germline loops: CDR1 MDHEN, CDR2 SYDVKM. Deletions cut 1 base from V and 6 bases from J, with 7 bases between. CDR3 coding DNA: TGTGCCAGCAGTTTATCGGCGGCCGAGCAGTACTTC. This sequence encodes CASSLSAAEQYF.

This clonotype was seen only a few times. The chain couples TRBV7-6 to TRBJ2-7; 7 positions match TRBD1. CDR3 length equals 15 residues. V shed 1 base, J shed 2 bases, and the junction held 5 bases outside the gene matches. Germline CDR1 reads SGHVS; CDR2 reads FNYEAQ. CDR3: CASSLGGTETYEQYF. CDR3 DNA: TGTGCCAGCAGCTTAGGTGGGACAGAGACCTACGAGCAGTACTTC.

The V and J genes are TRBV12-3 or TRBV12-4 and TRBJ1-3; D unresolved. Trimming removed 7 bases at V and 4 bases at J, with 17 bases between. The CDR3 extends over 15 amino acids. The CDR3 DNA follows: TGTGCCAGCATCCCTGGGAGGGCGCGCGGAAACACCATATATTTT. This encodes CASIPGRARGNTIYF.

This clonotype has a count of ten or more. V usage is TRBV7-9 and J usage is TRBJ2-5; D remains unclear. This CDR3 is built from 16 residues. CDR1 and CDR2 from the germline V gene are SEHNR and FQNEAQ (reference sequence). V dropped 0 bases and J dropped 5 bases, with 16 bases sitting between them. The CDR3 loop is CASSLAITDDQETQYF. The CDR3 bases are TGTGCCAGCAGCTTAGCGATTACCGATGATCAGGAGACCCAGTACTTC.

This clonotype was found a few times. This chain uses TRBV2 with TRBJ2-7; D uncertain. The CDR3 loop spans 13 amino acids. The V gene's germline CDR1 is SNHLY and CDR2 FYNNEI. V lost 5 bases to trimming and J lost 3 bases, with 11 bases between them. The CDR3 reads CASSPGDNYEQYF. As DNA, the CDR3 is TGTGCCAGCAGTCCCGGTGACAACTACGAGCAGTACTTC. The full variable domain, rest sourced from reference TRBV2 and TRBJ2-7, is EPEVTQTPSHQVTQMGQEVILRCVPISNHLYFYWYRQILGQKVEFLVSFYNNEISEKSEIFDDQFSVERPDGSNFTLKIRSTKLEDSAMYFCASSPGDNYEQYFGPGTRLTVT.

The chain is built from TRBV11-1 and TRBJ1-3; D unresolved. Germline CDR1 reads SGHAT; CDR2 reads FQDESV (reference sequence). V was cut by 2 bases and J by 0 bases, with 8 bases left in between. This CDR3 region has 15 residues. The CDR3, as DNA: TGTGCCAGCAGCTTAAGGCGCGACTCTGGAAACACCATATATTTT. Translated, it gives CASSLRRDSGNTIYF.

Ten or more counts support this clonotype. This sequence joins TRBV28 and TRBJ2-7, with D possibly matching TRBD2 (6 bases). V shed 3 bases and J shed 2 bases, with 17 bases lying between them. CDR3 length equals 16 residues. The germline CDR1 and CDR2 sequences are MDHEN and SYDVKM. The CDR3 DNA reads TGTGCCAGCAGTTTTCGTCAGGGAGGTAACCCCTACGAGCAGTACTTC. This sequence encodes CASSFRQGGNPYEQYF.